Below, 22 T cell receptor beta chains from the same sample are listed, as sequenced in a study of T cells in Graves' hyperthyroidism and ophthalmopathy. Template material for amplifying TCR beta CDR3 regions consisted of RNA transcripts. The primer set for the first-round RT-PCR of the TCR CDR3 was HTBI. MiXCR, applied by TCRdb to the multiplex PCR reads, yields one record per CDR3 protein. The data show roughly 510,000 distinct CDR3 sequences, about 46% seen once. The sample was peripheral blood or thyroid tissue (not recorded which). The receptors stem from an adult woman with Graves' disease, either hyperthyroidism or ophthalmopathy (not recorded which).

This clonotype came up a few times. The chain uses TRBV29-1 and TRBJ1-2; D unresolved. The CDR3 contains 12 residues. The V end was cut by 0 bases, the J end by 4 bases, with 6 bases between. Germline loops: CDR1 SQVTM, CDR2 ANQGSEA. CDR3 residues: CSVEDSSYGYTF. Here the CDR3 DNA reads TGCAGCGTTGAAGACAGCAGCTATGGCTACACCTTC.

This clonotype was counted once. CDR3 protein: CASSFSRVQYGYTF. In DNA form, the CDR3 reads TGTGCCAGCAGTTTTTCCCGGGTCCAGTATGGCTACACCTTC. The V gene is TRBV12-3 or TRBV12-4, the J gene TRBJ1-2, with D uncertain. The V end was cut by 3 bases, the J end by 5 bases, with 13 bases between. This CDR3 spans 14 amino acids.

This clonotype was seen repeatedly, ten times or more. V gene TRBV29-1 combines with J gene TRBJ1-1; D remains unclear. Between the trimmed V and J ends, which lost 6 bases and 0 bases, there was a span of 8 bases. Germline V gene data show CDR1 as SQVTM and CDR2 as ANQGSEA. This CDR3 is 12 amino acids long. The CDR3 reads CSVWTLNTEAFF. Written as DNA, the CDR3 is TGCAGCGTCTGGACCTTGAACACTGAAGCTTTCTTT.

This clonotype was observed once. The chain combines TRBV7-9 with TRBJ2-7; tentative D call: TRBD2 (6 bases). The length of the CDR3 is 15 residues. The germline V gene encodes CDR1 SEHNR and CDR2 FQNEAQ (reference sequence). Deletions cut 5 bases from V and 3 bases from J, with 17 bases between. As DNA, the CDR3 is TGTGCCAGCAGCCCGCGTCGCGGGGCGATCTACGAGCAGTACTTC. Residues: CASSPRRGAIYEQYF.

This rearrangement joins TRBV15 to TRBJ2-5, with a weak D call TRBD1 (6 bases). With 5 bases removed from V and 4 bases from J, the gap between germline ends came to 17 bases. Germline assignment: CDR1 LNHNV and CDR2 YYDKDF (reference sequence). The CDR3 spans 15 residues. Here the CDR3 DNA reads TGTGCCACCAGCGGAGGCAGGGGAGATAGAGAGACCCAGTACTTC. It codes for CATSGGRGDRETQYF.

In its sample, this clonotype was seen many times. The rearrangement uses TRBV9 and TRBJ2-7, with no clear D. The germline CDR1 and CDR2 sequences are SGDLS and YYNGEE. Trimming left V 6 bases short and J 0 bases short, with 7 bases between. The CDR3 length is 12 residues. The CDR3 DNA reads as TGTGCCAGCATGGGCGGCTCCTACGAGCAGTACTTC. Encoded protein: CASMGGSYEQYF.

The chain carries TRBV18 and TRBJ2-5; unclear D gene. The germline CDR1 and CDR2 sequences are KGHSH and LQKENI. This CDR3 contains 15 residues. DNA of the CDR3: TGTCACAGCTCACCACCGCTTTTTCGTGAAGAGACCCAGTACTTC. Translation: CHSSPPLFREETQYF.

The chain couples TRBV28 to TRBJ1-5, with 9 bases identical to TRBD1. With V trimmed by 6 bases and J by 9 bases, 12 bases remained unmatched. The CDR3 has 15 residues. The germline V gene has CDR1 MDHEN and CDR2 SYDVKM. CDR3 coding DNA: TGTGCCAGCAGGATGGGACAGGGAGGAGGAGGGCCCCAGCATTTT. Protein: CASRMGQGGGGPQHF.

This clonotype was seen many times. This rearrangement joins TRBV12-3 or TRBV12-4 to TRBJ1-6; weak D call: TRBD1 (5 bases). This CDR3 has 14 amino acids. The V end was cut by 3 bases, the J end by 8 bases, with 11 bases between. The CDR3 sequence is CASSFWDRDSPLHF. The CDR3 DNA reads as TGTGCCAGCAGTTTTTGGGACCGAGATTCACCCCTCCACTTT.

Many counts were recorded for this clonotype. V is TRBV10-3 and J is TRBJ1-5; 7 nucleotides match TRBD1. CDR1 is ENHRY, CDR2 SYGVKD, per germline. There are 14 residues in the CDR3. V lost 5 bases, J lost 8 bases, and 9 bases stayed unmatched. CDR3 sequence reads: CAISYDRVDEPQHF. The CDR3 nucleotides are TGTGCCATCAGTTACGACAGGGTTGACGAGCCCCAGCATTTT.

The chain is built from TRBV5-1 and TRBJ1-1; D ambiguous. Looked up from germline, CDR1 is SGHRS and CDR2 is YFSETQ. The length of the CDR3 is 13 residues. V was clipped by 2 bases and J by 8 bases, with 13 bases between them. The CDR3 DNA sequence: TGCGCCAGCAGCTTCGACGGGTATCTCGAAGCTTTCTTT. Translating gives CASSFDGYLEAFF.

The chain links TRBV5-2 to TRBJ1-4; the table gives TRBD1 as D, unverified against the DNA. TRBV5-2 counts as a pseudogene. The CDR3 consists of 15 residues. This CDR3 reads CASKQGSASNEKLFF. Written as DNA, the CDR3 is TGTGCCAGCAAACAGGGGAGTGCGTCTAATGAAAAACTGTTTTTT.

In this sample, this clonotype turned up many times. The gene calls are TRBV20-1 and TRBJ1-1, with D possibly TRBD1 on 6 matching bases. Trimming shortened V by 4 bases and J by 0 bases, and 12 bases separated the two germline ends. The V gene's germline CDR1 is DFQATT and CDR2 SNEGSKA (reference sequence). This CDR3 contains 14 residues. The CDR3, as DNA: TGCAGTGCTACGGACCGACAGGTGAACACTGAAGCTTTCTTT. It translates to CSATDRQVNTEAFF.

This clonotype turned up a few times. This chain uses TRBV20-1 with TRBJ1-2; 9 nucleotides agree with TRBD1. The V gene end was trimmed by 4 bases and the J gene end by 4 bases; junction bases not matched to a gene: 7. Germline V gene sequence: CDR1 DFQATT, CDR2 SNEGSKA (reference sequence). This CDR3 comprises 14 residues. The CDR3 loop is CSANPGTGTYGYTF. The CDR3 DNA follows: TGCAGTGCTAACCCCGGGACAGGGACCTATGGCTACACCTTC.

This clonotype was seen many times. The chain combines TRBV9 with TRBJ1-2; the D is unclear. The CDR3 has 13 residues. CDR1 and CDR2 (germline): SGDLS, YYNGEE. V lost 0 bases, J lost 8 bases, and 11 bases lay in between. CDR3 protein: CASSVAPLRGYTF. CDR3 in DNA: TGTGCCAGCAGCGTAGCTCCCCTGCGGGGCTACACCTTC.

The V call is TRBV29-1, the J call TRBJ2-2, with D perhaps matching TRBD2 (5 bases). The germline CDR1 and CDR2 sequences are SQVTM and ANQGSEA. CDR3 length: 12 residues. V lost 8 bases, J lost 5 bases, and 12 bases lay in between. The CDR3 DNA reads TGCAGCCTAGCAGAGTGGACCGGGGAGCTGTTTTTT. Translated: CSLAEWTGELFF.

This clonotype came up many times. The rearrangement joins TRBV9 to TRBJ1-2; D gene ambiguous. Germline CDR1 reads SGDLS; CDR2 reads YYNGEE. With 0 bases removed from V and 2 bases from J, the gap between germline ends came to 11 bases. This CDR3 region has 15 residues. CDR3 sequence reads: CASSVEATLNYGYTF. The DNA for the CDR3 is TGTGCCAGCAGCGTAGAAGCGACCCTAAACTATGGCTACACCTTC.

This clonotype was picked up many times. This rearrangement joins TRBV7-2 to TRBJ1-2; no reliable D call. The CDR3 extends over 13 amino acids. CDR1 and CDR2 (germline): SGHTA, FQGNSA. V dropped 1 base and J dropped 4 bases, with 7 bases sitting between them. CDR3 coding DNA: TGTGCCAGCAGCTTAGTGTACAGCTATGGCTACACCTTC. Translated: CASSLVYSYGYTF.

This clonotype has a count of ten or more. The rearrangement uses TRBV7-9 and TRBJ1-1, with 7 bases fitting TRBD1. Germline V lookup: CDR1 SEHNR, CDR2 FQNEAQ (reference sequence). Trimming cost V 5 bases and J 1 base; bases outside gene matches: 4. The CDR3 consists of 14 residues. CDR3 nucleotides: TGTGCCAGCAGCGCACAGGGGAGGAACACTGAAGCTTTCTTT. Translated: CASSAQGRNTEAFF.

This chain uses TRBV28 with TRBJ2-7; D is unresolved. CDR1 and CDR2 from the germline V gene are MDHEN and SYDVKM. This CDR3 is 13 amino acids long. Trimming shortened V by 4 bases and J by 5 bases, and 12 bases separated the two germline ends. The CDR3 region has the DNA TGTGCCAGCAGTTCCTTTTTGGGCGACGAGCAGTACTTC. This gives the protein CASSSFLGDEQYF.

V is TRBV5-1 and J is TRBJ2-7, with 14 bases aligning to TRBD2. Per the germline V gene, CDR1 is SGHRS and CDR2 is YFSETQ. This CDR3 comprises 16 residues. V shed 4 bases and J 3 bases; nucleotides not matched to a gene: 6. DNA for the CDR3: TGCGCCAGCAGCCCTAGGACTAGCGGGAGGTTCTACGAGCAGTACTTC. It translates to CASSPRTSGRFYEQYF.

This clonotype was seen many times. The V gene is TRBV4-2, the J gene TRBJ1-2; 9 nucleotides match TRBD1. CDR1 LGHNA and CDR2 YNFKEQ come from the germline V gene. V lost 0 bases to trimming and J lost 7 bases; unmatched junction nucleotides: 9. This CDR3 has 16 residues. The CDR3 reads CASSQDRRTGAIGYTF. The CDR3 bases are TGTGCCAGCAGCCAAGATCGGCGGACAGGGGCTATTGGCTACACCTTC.